A single sample gave rise to the 11 T cell receptor beta chains below, sequenced in a study of T-cell reconstitution after alpha-beta-depleted transplantation in children. Using unique molecular identifiers, the investigators prepared the TCRbeta library. TCRdb analysed the PCR reads with MiXCR anew, one entry per CDR3 protein. The repertoire includes 200,000 to 300,000 distinct CDR3 sequences, around 11% of them detected once, and roughly 2.6% sits in the top ten. Sequenced material: PBMCs from the stem cell graft donor, taken from the stem cell graft. These receptors were collected from a human donor who donated a stem cell graft to a child with acute lymphoblastic leukemia.

The table lists this clonotype with many counts. The chain recombines TRBV6-1 with TRBJ2-5; 9 bases line up with TRBD1. Trimming removed 6 bases from V and 9 bases from J; junction bases left unmatched: 11. In germline, CDR1 is MNHNS, CDR2 SASEGT. This CDR3 region has 14 residues. The CDR3 here is CASSRDRESWAQYF. DNA of the CDR3: TGTGCCAGCAGCCGGGACAGGGAGTCTTGGGCCCAGTACTTC.

This clonotype was counted ten times or more. The rearrangement uses TRBV27 and TRBJ2-2; 7 bases line up with TRBD1. Per the germline V gene, CDR1 is MNHEY and CDR2 is SMNVEV (reference sequence). The CDR3 contains 17 residues. The ends lost 2 bases at V and 1 base at J; junction bases unmatched: 7. CDR3 protein: CASSLLKRTGNTGELFF. The CDR3 nucleotides are TGTGCCAGCAGTTTACTCAAGAGGACAGGGAACACCGGGGAGCTGTTTTTT.

The chain employs TRBV6-5 and TRBJ2-2; D call uncertain. The CDR3 sequence is 12 residues long. The V gene's germline CDR1 is MNHEY and CDR2 SVGAGI. V lost 8 bases, J lost 5 bases, and 9 bases lay in between. The CDR3 bases are TGTGCCAGCGGCTGGTGGACCGGGGAGCTGTTTTTT. It yields the protein CASGWWTGELFF.

This clonotype came up many times. This chain links TRBV9 with TRBJ2-2; D is possibly TRBD2 (5 bases). There are 13 residues in the CDR3. V lost 4 bases and J 7 bases, leaving 11 bases between the germline ends. Per germline, CDR1 SGDLS and CDR2 YYNGEE. The DNA of the CDR3 is TGTGCCAGCAGCCTGTGGACTGACGGGGAGCTGTTTTTT. Protein: CASSLWTDGELFF.

This clonotype was counted many times. This chain links TRBV20-1 with TRBJ1-4; weak D call: TRBD1 (5 bases). Germline CDR1 reads DFQATT; CDR2 reads SNEGSKA (reference sequence). This CDR3 is 12 amino acids long. Trimming left V 6 bases short and J 6 bases short, with 11 bases between. The chain's CDR3 is CSARGTDEKLFF. The CDR3 DNA reads as TGCAGTGCCCGAGGGACGGATGAAAAACTGTTTTTT.

Ten or more counts support this clonotype. The rearrangement joins TRBV5-5 to TRBJ1-2; 9 bases agree with TRBD1. CDR1 is SGHKS and CDR2 is YYEKEE in the germline V gene (reference sequence). The trim removed 4 bases at V and 3 bases at J, leaving 4 bases unmatched. The CDR3 covers 14 residues. CDR3 region: CASSQDRGDYGYTF. The DNA of the CDR3 is TGTGCCAGCAGCCAGGACAGGGGAGACTATGGCTACACCTTC.

This clonotype was seen repeatedly, ten times or more. V usage is TRBV20-1 and J usage is TRBJ2-2; perhaps TRBD2 as D (5 bases). Looked up from germline, CDR1 is DFQATT and CDR2 is SNEGSKA (reference sequence). V lost 6 bases, J lost 6 bases, and 17 bases lay in between. This CDR3 contains 14 residues. The CDR3 nucleotides are TGCAGTGCCCGCCCCCCCACTAGGGCCGGGGAGCTGTTTTTT. This translates into CSARPPTRAGELFF.

This clonotype was detected ten times or more. The chain links TRBV10-3 to TRBJ2-1; D may correspond to TRBD1 or TRBD2 (5 bases each). Between the trimmed V and J ends, which lost 6 bases and 5 bases, there was a span of 8 bases. The CDR3 has 12 amino acids. Germline-derived CDR1 and CDR2 are ENHRY and SYGVKD. The CDR3: CAISGTNNEQFF. CDR3 in DNA: TGTGCCATCAGCGGGACGAACAATGAGCAGTTCTTC.

This clonotype was seen at least ten times. V usage is TRBV5-1 and J usage is TRBJ2-7; D may be TRBD1 (5 bases). Germline assignment: CDR1 SGHRS and CDR2 YFSETQ. V dropped 0 bases and J dropped 3 bases, with 19 bases sitting between them. This CDR3 region has 17 residues. The CDR3 DNA reads as TGCGCCAGCAGCTTGGCAGGGTTTGGGCAGCAGGGCTACGAGCAGTACTTC. Its protein is CASSLAGFGQQGYEQYF.

On this clonotype: One junction end disagrees with the germline gene, perhaps due to a read error. DNA for the CDR3: TGTGCCAGCAGCTTAGATCTGCCCCGGTCCAAAAACGTTCAGTACTTC. Translation: CASSLDLPRSKNVQYF. V gene TRBV7-9 combines with J gene TRBJ2-4, with unresolved D. The CDR3 contains 16 residues. Per germline, CDR1 SEHNR and CDR2 FQNEAQ (reference sequence).

There are many counts of this clonotype. The J gene is TRBJ2-7, the V gene TRBV29-1, with D perhaps TRBD1 (6 bases). The germline CDR1 and CDR2 sequences are SQVTM and ANQGSEA. V lost 5 bases and J 4 bases, leaving 15 bases between the germline ends. The CDR3 totals 13 residues. In DNA form, the CDR3 reads TGCAGCGTTAGTGGGGGCGCTTTGTACGAGCAGTACTTC. As protein: CSVSGGALYEQYF.